This T cell receptor beta chain was recorded in a study of T cell responses to AZD1222 COVID-19 vaccine. The study, taken as a whole, reports: At study baseline, merely more than 5 AZD1222 recipients were seropositive. Sampling captured repertoires only after the peak T cell response.

The repertoire was sequenced with immunoSEQ multiplex PCR; TCRdb's copy has only in-frame clones and lacks some. The repertoire holds some 150,000 clones, with 90% to 95% as singletons. In regard to this clone: Its antigen is still unknown.

The CDR3 runs 14 residues. Per the germline V gene, CDR1 is MGHRA and CDR2 is YSYEKL. Trimming took 4 bases from V and 7 from J, leaving 13 bases between them. This chain connects TRBV4-1 to TRBJ1-4; D unresolved. The clonotype was recovered from an adult in good health. The specimen was peripheral blood, collected on day 0 of AZD1222 vaccination. The CDR3 nucleotides are TGCGCCAGCAGCCCCCGAGAGAATAGTGAAAAACTGTTTTTT. Amino acid sequence: CASSPRENSEKLFF.